Listed below are T cell receptor beta chains from one sample, sequenced in a study of blood T cell repertoires in COVID-19. TCRdb's table, derived via immunoSEQ multiplex PCR, lists solely in-frame clones and lacks some. The table shows fewer than 250,000 clones, with roughly nine tenths occurring only once. Sequenced sample: peripheral blood. Receptor source: a man aged 30 to 39 with acute or convalescent COVID-19. The CDR3 runs from the conserved cysteine through the conserved F or W. The D gene is left open where the match is weak. Size tells how often a clone was seen (once, few, many) or the class of an expanded clone, and some rows leave it out.

cdr3_aa cdr3_nt clone_size d_call j_call v_call
CASLGTSAPSSYEQYF TGTGCCAGCTTAGGGACTAGCGCTCCGAGCTCCTACGAGCAGTACTTC . TRBD2 TRBJ2-7 TRBV18
CASSRPDRGGTDTQYF TGTGCCAGCTCACGTCCGGACCGGGGGGGCACAGATACGCAGTATTTT . TRBD2 TRBJ2-3 TRBV18
CASSPSTGTGKLFF TGTGCCAGCAGCCCTTCGACAGGGACAGGAAAACTGTTTTTT . TRBD1 TRBJ1-4 TRBV28
CASSLWGLAGEQYF TGCGCCAGCAGCCTTTGGGGACTAGCGGGGGAGCAGTACTTC few TRBD2 TRBJ2-7 TRBV4-1
CASPRGTGRNTEAFF TGTGCCAGCCCTCGTGGGACAGGGCGAAACACTGAAGCTTTCTTT . TRBD1 TRBJ1-1 TRBV28
CASSLYGGAGETQYF TGTGCCAGCAGCTTGTATGGCGGGGCCGGAGAGACCCAGTACTTC . . TRBJ2-5 TRBV5-6
CASSFGGTGGTEAFF TGTGCCAGCAGCTTCGGAGGGACAGGGGGCACTGAAGCTTTCTTT . TRBD1 TRBJ1-1 TRBV7-2
CASRTLNTEAFF TGTGCCAGCAGGACACTGAACACTGAAGCTTTCTTT . . TRBJ1-1 TRBV28
CASISGDRPYQPQHF TGTGCCAGCATTAGTGGGGACAGACCATATCAGCCCCAGCATTTT . TRBD1 TRBJ1-5 TRBV6-6
CASSRQGYEQYF TGTGCCAGCAGCAGACAGGGGTACGAGCAGTACTTC . TRBD1 TRBJ2-7 TRBV28
CASSSIAGAPYEQYF TGTGCCAGCAGCTCTATAGCGGGGGCCCCATACGAGCAGTACTTC . TRBD2 TRBJ2-7 TRBV7-2
CASSPGTGVFEKLFF TGCGCCAGCAGCCCTGGGACAGGGGTTTTTGAAAAACTGTTTTTT . TRBD1 TRBJ1-4 TRBV5-1
CASVYDRVSGNTIYF TGCGCCAGCGTCTACGACAGGGTTTCTGGAAACACCATATATTTT . TRBD1 TRBJ1-3 TRBV23-1
CASSPVFDTGELFF TGTGCCAGCTCACCAGTCTTCGACACCGGGGAGCTGTTTTTT . . TRBJ2-2 TRBV18
CASSISPGYGYTF TGTGCCAGTAGTATTTCCCCAGGCTATGGCTACACCTTC . . TRBJ1-2 TRBV19
CASSSRFSTSGRAAGELFF TGTGCCAGCAGTTCCCGATTCTCAACTAGCGGGAGGGCCGCCGGGGAGCTGTTTTTT few TRBD2 TRBJ2-2 TRBV27
CASSSQGAGSNQPQHF TGTGCCAGCTCATCTCAGGGGGCAGGTAGCAATCAGCCCCAGCATTTT . TRBD1 TRBJ1-5 TRBV18
CASGDGPLFSGANVLTF TGTGCCAGCGGTGATGGGCCGCTGTTCTCTGGGGCCAACGTCCTGACTTTC . . TRBJ2-6 TRBV3-1/TRBV3-2
CASSETGGGGYTF TGTGCCAGCAGCGAGACAGGGGGCGGAGGCTACACCTTC . TRBD1 TRBJ1-2 TRBV6-6
CAWSGYIAGETQYF TGTGCCTGGAGTGGATATATAGCGGGGGAGACCCAGTACTTC . TRBD2 TRBJ2-5 TRBV30
CASSIDRDGSPLHF TGTGCCAGCAGTATCGACAGAGACGGATCACCCCTCCACTTT . . TRBJ1-6 TRBV6-1
CATSDSQGYGQPQHF TGTGCCACCAGTGACTCACAGGGGTACGGGCAGCCCCAGCATTTT . TRBD1 TRBJ1-5 TRBV24-1
CASSRGTSLKDYEQYF TGTGCCAGCAGCCGAGGGACTTCCCTCAAAGACTACGAGCAGTACTTC . . TRBJ2-7 TRBV7-6
CASSYLASGPYEQYF TGTGCCAGCAGTTATTTGGCTAGCGGACCCTACGAGCAGTACTTC . TRBD2 TRBJ2-7 TRBV6-5
CASWGQKNSPLHF TGTGCCAGCTGGGGACAGAAAAATTCACCCCTCCACTTT few TRBD1 TRBJ1-6 TRBV6-5
CASSPARQGEETQYF TGTGCCAGCAGTCCAGCCCGACAGGGAGAAGAGACCCAGTACTTC . TRBD1 TRBJ2-5 TRBV28
CASSLVTGAYEQYF TGCGCCAGCAGCTTGGTGACAGGGGCCTACGAGCAGTACTTC . TRBD1 TRBJ2-7 TRBV5-1
CASSLLLTGSSYEQYF TGTGCCAGCAGTCTTCTTTTGACAGGGAGCTCCTACGAGCAGTACTTC . TRBD1 TRBJ2-7 TRBV7-2
CASSSGGREGGELFF TGTGCCAGCAGCTCGGGGGGCAGGGAAGGCGGGGAGCTGTTTTTT . . TRBJ2-2 TRBV5-4
CASSETGGSTNEKLFF TGTGCCAGCTCAGAGACAGGGGGCTCAACGAATGAAAAACTGTTTTTT . TRBD1 TRBJ1-4 TRBV18
CASSQGLAGNMGEQFF TGTGCCAGCAGCCAGGGACTAGCGGGAAATATGGGTGAGCAGTTCTTC . TRBD2 TRBJ2-1 TRBV3-1/TRBV3-2
CASSELRQFTDTQYF TGTGCCAGCAGTGAACTTAGACAGTTCACAGATACGCAGTATTTT . . TRBJ2-3 TRBV2